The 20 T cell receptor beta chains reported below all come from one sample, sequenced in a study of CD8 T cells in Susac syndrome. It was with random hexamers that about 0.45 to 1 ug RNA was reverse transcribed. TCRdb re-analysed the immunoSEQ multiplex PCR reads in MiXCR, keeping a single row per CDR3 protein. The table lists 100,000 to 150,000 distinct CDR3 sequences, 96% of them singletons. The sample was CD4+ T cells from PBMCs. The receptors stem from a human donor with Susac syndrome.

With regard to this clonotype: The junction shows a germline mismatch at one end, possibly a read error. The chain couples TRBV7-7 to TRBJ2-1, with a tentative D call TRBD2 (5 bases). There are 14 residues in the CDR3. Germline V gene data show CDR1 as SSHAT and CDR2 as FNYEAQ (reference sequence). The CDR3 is CASSPGSPYNEQFF. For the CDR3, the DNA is TGTGCTAGCAGCCCGGGGAGCCCCTACAATGAGCAGTTCTTC.

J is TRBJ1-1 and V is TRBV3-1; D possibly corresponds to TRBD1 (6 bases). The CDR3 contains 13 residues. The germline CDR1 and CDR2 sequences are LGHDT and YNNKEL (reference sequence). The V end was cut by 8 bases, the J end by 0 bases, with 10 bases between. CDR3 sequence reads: CASRTGLNTEAFF. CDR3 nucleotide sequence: TGTGCCAGCCGTACAGGGTTGAACACTGAAGCTTTCTTT.

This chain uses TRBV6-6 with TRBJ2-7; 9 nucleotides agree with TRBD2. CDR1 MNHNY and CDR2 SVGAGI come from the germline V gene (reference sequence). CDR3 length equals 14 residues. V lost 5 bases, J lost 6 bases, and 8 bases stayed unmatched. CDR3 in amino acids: CASSVIAGAGEQYF. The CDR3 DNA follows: TGTGCCAGCAGTGTAATAGCGGGAGCTGGCGAGCAGTACTTC.

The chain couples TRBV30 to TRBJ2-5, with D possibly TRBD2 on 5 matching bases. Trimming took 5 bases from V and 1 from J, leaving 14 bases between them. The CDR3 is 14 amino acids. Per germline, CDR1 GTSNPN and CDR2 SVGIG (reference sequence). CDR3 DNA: TGTGCCTGGGGTTTTCGGGGTCCCCAAGAGACCCAGTACTTC. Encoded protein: CAWGFRGPQETQYF.

Here the CDR3 reads CSAPGQGRTGELFF. CDR3 DNA sequence: TGCAGTGCGCCCGGACAGGGTAGGACCGGGGAGCTGTTTTTT. The V call is TRBV20-1, the J call TRBJ2-2, with 8 bases lining up with TRBD1. Germline V gene sequence: CDR1 DFQATT, CDR2 SNEGSKA (reference sequence). The CDR3 loop spans 14 amino acids. V shed 6 bases, J shed 5 bases, and the junction held 8 bases outside the gene matches.

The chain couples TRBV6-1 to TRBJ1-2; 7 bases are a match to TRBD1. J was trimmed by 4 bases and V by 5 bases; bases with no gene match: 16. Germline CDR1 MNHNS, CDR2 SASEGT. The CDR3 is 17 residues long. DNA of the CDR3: TGTGCCAGCAGTCGACAGGGTATTACGACGCTAACCTATGGCTACACCTTC. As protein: CASSRQGITTLTYGYTF.

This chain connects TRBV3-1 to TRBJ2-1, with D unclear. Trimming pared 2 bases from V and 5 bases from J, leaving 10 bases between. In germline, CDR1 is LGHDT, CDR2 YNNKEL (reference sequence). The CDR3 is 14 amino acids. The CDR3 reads CASSQRAYHNEQFF. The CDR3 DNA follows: TGTGCCAGCAGCCAAAGAGCCTACCACAATGAGCAGTTCTTC.

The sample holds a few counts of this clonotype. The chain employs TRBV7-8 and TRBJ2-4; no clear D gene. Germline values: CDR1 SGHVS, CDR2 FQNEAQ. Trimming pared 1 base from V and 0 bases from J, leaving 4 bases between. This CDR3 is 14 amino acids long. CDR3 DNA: TGTGCCAGCAGCTTAGGCGGAGCCAAAAACATTCAGTACTTC. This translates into CASSLGGAKNIQYF.

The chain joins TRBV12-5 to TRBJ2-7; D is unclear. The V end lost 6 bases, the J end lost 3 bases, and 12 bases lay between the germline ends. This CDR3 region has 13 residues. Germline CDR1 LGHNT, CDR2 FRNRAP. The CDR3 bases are TGTGCTAGTGGCCTAACATCAAACTACGAGCAGTACTTC. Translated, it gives CASGLTSNYEQYF.

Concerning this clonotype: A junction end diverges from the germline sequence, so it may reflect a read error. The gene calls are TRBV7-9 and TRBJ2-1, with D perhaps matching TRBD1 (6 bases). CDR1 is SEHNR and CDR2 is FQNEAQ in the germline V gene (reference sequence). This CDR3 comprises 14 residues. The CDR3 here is CATSPSGWGHEQFF. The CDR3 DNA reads TGTGCCACCAGCCCTTCCGGGTGGGGGCATGAGCAGTTCTTC. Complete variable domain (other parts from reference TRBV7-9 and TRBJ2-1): DTGVSQNPRHKITKRGQNVTFRCDPISEHNRLYWYRQTLGQGPEFLTYFQNEAQLEKSRLLSDRFSAERPKGSFSTLEIQRTEQGDSAMYLCATSPSGWGHEQFFGPGTRLTVL.

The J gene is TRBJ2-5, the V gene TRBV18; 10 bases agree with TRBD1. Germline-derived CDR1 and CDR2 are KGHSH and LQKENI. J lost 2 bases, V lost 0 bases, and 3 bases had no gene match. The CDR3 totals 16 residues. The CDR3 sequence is CASSPPWTGGQETQYF. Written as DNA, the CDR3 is TGTGCCAGCTCACCACCGTGGACAGGGGGGCAAGAGACCCAGTACTTC.

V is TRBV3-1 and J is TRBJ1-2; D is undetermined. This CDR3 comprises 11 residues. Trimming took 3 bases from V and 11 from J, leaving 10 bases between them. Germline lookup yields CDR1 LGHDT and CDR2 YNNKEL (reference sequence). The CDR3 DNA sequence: TGTGCCAGCAGCCACGCAATGGGTTACACCTTC. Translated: CASSHAMGYTF.

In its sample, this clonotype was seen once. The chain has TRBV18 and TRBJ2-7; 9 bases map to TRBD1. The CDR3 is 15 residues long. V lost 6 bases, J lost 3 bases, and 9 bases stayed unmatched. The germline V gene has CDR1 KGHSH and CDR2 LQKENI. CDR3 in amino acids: CASSSRDRANYEQYF. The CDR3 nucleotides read TGTGCCAGCTCGTCCAGGGACAGGGCTAACTACGAGCAGTACTTC.

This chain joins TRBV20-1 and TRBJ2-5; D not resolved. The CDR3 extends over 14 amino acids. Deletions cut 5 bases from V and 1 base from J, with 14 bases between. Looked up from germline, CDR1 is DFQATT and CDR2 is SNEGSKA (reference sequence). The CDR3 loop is CSAGHLVIQETQYF. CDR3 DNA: TGCAGTGCTGGCCATTTAGTTATCCAAGAGACCCAGTACTTC.

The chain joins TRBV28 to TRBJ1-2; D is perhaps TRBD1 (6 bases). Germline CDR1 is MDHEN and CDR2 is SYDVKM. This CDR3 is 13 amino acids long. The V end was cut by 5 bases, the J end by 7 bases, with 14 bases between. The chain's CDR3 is CASSPGTPSGYTF. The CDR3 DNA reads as TGTGCCAGCAGTCCCGGGACACCATCTGGCTACACCTTC.

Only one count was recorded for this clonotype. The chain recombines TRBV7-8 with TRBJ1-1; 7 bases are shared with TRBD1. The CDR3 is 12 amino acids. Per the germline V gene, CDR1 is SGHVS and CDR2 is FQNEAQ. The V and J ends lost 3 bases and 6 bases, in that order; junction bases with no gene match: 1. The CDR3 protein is CASSFTGAEAFF. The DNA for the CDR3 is TGTGCCAGCAGCTTCACAGGGGCTGAAGCTTTCTTT. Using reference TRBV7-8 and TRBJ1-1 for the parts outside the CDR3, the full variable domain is GAGVSQSPRYKVAKRGQDVALRCDPISGHVSLFWYQQALGQGPEFLTYFQNEAQLDKSGLPSDRFFAERPEGSVSTLKIQRTQQEDSAVYLCASSFTGAEAFFGQGTRLTVV.

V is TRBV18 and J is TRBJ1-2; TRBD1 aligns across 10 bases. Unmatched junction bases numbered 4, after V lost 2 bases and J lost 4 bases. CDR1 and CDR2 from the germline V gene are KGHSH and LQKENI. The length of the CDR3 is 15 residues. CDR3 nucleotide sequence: TGTGCCAGCTCACCATTGACAGGGGGCAGCTATGGCTACACCTTC. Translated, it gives CASSPLTGGSYGYTF. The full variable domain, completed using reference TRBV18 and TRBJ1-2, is NAGVMQNPRHLVRRRGQEARLRCSPMKGHSHVYWYRQLPEEGLKFMVYLQKENIIDESGMPKERFSAEFPKEGPSILRIQQVVRGDSAAYFCASSPLTGGSYGYTFGSGTRLTVV.

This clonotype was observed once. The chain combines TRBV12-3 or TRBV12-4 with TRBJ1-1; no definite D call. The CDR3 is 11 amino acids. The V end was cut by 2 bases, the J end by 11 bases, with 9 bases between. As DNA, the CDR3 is TGTGCCAGCAGTTTACAGGCTGGCGCTTTCTTT. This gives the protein CASSLQAGAFF.

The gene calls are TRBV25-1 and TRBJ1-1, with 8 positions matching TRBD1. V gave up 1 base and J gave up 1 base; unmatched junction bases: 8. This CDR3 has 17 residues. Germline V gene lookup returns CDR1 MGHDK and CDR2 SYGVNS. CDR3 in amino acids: CASSESQGAPGNTEAFF. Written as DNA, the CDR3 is TGTGCCAGCAGTGAATCCCAGGGGGCCCCCGGGAACACTGAAGCTTTCTTT. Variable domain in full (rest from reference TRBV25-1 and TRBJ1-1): EADIYQTPRYLVIGTGKKITLECSQTMGHDKMYWYQQDPGMELHLIHYSYGVNSTEKGDLSSESTVSRIRTEHFPLTLESARPSHTSQYLCASSESQGAPGNTEAFFGQGTRLTVV.

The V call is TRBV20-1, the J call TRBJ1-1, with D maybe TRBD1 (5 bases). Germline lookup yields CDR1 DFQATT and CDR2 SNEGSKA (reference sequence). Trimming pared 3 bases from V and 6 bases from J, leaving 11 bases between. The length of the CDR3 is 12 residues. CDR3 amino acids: CSASGGLAEAFF. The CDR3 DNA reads TGCAGTGCTAGCGGGGGGTTGGCTGAAGCTTTCTTT.